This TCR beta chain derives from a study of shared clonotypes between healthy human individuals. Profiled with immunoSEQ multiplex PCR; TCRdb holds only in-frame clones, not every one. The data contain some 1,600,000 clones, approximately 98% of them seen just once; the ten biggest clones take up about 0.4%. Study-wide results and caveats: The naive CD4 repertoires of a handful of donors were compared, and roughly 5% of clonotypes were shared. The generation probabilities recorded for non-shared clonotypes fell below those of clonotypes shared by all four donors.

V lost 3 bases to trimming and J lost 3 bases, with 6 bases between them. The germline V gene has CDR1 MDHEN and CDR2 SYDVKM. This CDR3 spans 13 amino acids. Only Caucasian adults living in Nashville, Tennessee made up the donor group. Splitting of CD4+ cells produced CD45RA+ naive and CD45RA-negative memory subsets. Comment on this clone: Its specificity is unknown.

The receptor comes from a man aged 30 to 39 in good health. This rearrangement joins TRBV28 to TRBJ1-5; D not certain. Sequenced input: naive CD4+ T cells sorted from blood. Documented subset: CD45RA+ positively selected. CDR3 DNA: TGTGCCAGCAGTTTGTTTCCCAATCAGCCCCAGCATTTT. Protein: CASSLFPNQPQHF.